Following are 4 T cell receptor beta chains from one sample sequenced in a study of blood T cell repertoires in COVID-19. Repertoires were generated with immunoSEQ multiplex PCR, while TCRdb's copy carries only in-frame clones and drops some. The data show about half a million clones, 70% to 90% seen once. Source material: peripheral blood. Receptors were obtained from a human donor in a cohort sampled during active COVID-19.

This clone was counted a single time. The J gene is TRBJ1-5, the V gene TRBV7-2; 12 bases match TRBD1. The CDR3 spans 15 residues. V lost 0 bases, J lost 7 bases, and 1 base stayed unmatched. Germline loops: CDR1 SGHTA, CDR2 FQGNSA. CDR3 nucleotides: TGTGCCAGCAGCTTAGCGGGACAGGGGGCCCAGCCCCAGCATTTT. Protein product: CASSLAGQGAQPQHF.

The chain is built from TRBV6-5 and TRBJ2-2, with D unresolved. The CDR3 contains 14 residues. In germline, CDR1 is MNHEY, CDR2 SVGAGI. The V and J ends lost 7 bases and 2 bases respectively, with 11 bases between them. For the CDR3, the DNA is TGTGCCAGCAACTCGCGCTTAAACACCGGGGAGCTGTTTTTT. It yields the protein CASNSRLNTGELFF.

The chain couples TRBV7-3 to TRBJ1-1; 10 bases agree with TRBD1. Germline-derived CDR1 and CDR2 are SGHTA and FQGTGA. The V and J ends lost 5 bases and 1 base, in that order; junction bases with no gene match: 1. This CDR3 contains 14 residues. The CDR3 is CASSRQGANTEAFF. In DNA, the CDR3 is TGTGCCAGCAGCCGACAGGGGGCGAACACTGAAGCTTTCTTT.

The chain carries TRBV5-1 and TRBJ2-7, with TRBD2 identical over 12 bases. Trimming at V came to 7 bases and at J to 6 bases, leaving 11 bases not matched to a gene. Germline V gene lookup returns CDR1 SGHRS and CDR2 YFSETQ. The CDR3 totals 15 residues. The CDR3 nucleotides read TGCGCCAGCCAAACATCTAGCGGGAGGGGCGGCGAGCAGTACTTC. Protein sequence: CASQTSSGRGGEQYF.